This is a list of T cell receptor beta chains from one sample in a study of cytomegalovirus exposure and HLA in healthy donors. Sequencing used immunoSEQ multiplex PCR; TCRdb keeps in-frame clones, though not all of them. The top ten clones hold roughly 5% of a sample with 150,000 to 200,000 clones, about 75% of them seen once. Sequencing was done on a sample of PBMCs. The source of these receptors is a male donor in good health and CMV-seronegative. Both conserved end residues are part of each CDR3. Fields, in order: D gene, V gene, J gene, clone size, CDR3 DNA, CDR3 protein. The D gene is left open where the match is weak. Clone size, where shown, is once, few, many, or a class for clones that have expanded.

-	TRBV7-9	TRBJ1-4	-	TGTGCCAGCCTCAGGGGATCGAATGAAAAACTGTTTTTT	CASLRGSNEKLFF
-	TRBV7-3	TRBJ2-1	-	TGTGCCAGCAGCCCCACATCCCAACACAATGAGCAGTTCTTC	CASSPTSQHNEQFF
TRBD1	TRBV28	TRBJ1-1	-	TGTGCCAGCCGTACGAGCCCGGGACAGGGTTCAAATGAAGCTTTCTTT	CASRTSPGQGSNEAFF
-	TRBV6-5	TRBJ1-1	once	TGTGCCGGCAGTTACGCGGCCGAAAAACAAGCTTTCTTT	CAGSYAAEKQAFF
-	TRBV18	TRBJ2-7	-	TGTGCCAGCTCTCCTGAGGGCTACGAGCAGTACTTC	CASSPEGYEQYF
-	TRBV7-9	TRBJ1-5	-	TGTGCCAGCAGCTCCTCCGTGAGCAATCAGCCCCAGCATTTT	CASSSSVSNQPQHF
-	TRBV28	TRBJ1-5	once	TGTGCCAGCAGTTCCCCGCAGGGGCACGGGCAGCCCCAGCATTTT	CASSSPQGHGQPQHF
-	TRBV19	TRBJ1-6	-	TGTGCCAGTCGGAGGGACTATAATTCACCCCTCCACTTT	CASRRDYNSPLHF
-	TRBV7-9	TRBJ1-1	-	TGTGCCAGCAGCTTATCGGCAGGGATGAACACTGAAGCTTTCTTT	CASSLSAGMNTEAFF
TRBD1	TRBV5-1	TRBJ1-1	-	TGCGCCAGCAGCTTGACCGGGACAGCGAACACTGAAGCTTTCTTT	CASSLTGTANTEAFF
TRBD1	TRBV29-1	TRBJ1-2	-	TGCAGCGTTGAAAGTCGGGACAGCTCTAACTATGGCTACACCTTC	CSVESRDSSNYGYTF
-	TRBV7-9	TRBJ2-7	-	TGTGCCAGCAGCTTAGAGGGACTGGGAACGAAGTACTTC	CASSLEGLGTKYF
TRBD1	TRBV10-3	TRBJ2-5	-	TGTGCCATCCAAGACAGGGTTGAAGAGACCCAGTACTTC	CAIQDRVEETQYF
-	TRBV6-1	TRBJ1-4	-	TGTGCCAGCAGTGAAGCTACGGCGGGGGGTTGGGAAAAACTGTTTTTT	CASSEATAGGWEKLFF
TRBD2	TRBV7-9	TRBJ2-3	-	TGTGCCAGCAGCGATACCCGGACTAGCGGGGATACGCAGTATTTT	CASSDTRTSGDTQYF
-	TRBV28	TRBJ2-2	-	TGTGCCAGCAGTTTGGGGACACCCACCGGGGAGCTGTTTTTT	CASSLGTPTGELFF
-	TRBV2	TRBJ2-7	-	TGTGCCAGCACCAACTCGATTCCCTCCTACGAGCAGTACTTC	CASTNSIPSYEQYF
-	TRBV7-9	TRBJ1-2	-	TGTTCCAGCAGCTTAGGCGGGGCGAACTATGGCTACACCTTC	CSSSLGGANYGYTF
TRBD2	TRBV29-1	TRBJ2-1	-	TGCAGCGTTAGGGCGGGAGGGGGGGATGAGCAGTTCTTC	CSVRAGGGDEQFF
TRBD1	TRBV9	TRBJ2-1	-	TGTGCCAGCAGCAAGACAGGGGGAAACTACAATGAGCAGTTCTTC	CASSKTGGNYNEQFF
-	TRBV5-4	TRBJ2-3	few	TGTGCCAGCAGCTTCAGTATTACCCAGACAGATACGCAGTATTTT	CASSFSITQTDTQYF
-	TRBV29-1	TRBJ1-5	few	TGCAGCGTCGGGGGGGAGGCTCAGCCCCAGCATTTT	CSVGGEAQPQHF
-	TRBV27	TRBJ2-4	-	TGTGCCAGCAGTTTTCGGTCCCTTTTAGCCAAAAACATTCAGTACTTC	CASSFRSLLAKNIQYF
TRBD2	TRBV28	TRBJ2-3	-	TGTGCCAGCGCGGGGGCGGGGGGGGAAGATACGCAGTATTTT	CASAGAGGEDTQYF
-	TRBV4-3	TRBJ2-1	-	TGCGCCAGCAAGGACCGGGACTTCAATGAGCAGTTCTTC	CASKDRDFNEQFF
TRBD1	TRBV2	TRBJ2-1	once	TGTGCCAGCAGTGTGGAGACAGGGGGATACAATGAGCAGTTCTTC	CASSVETGGYNEQFF
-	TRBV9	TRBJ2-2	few	TGTGCCAGCAGCCGGTTCACCGGGGAGCTGTTTTTT	CASSRFTGELFF
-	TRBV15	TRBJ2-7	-	TGTGCCACCAGTGAACTCTCCTACGAGCAGTACTTC	CATSELSYEQYF
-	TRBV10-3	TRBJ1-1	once	TGTGCCATCAGTGACTCTGACGGAGCTAATGAAGCTTTCTTT	CAISDSDGANEAFF
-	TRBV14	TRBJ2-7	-	TGTGCCAGCAGCCAACTTCGGGAGAAAGGCTACGAGCAGTACTTC	CASSQLREKGYEQYF
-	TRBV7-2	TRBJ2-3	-	TGTGCCAGCAGCTTACGAGATACGCAGTATTTT	CASSLRDTQYF
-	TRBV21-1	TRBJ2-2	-	TGTGCCAGCAGCACTATAAGGGGAAGAACCACCGGGGAGCTGTTTTTT	CASSTIRGRTTGELFF
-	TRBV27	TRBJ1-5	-	TGTGCCAGCAGTTTCTCCGACAGATACAATCAGCCCCAGCATTTT	CASSFSDRYNQPQHF
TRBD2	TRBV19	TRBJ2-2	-	TGTGCCAGTAGTAAACTAGCGGGAGGGCCAGGGGGCACCGGGGAGCTGTTTTTT	CASSKLAGGPGGTGELFF
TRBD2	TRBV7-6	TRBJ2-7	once	TGTGCCAGCAGCTTAGATAGGCGCGGGAGGTTCAACGAGCAGTACTTC	CASSLDRRGRFNEQYF
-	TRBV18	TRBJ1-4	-	TGTGCCAGCTCACGTGCGGGACTTGAAAAACTGTTTTTT	CASSRAGLEKLFF
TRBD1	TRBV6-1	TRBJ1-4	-	TGTGCCATCACCGGGACAGTGAATGAAAAACTGTTTTTT	CAITGTVNEKLFF
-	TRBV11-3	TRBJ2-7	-	TGTGCCAGCAGCCCTGGCGGTAGCTCCTACGAGCAGTACTTC	CASSPGGSSYEQYF
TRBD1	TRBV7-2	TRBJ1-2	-	TGTGCCAGCAGCCCCGGAAGAAGACAGGGCTATCAATATGGCTACACCTTC	CASSPGRRQGYQYGYTF
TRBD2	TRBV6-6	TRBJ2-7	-	TGTGCCAGCAGCCCCCCCGCTAGCGGGGGGGCAGGAGAGCAGTACTTC	CASSPPASGGAGEQYF
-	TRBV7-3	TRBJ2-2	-	TGTGCCAGCAGCTTACGCGCCTGGGGGGGCCGTAGCACCGGGGAGCTGTTTTTT	CASSLRAWGGRSTGELFF
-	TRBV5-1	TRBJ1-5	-	TGCGCCAGCAGCTTACAGGGCCAGAATCAGCCCCAGCATTTT	CASSLQGQNQPQHF
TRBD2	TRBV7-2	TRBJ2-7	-	TGTGCCAGCAGCTTAGCTGGGACTAGCGGGAGGAACCGCTACGAGCAGTACTTC	CASSLAGTSGRNRYEQYF
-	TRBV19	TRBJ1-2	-	TGTGCCAGTAGTATCCGGACTGTCTATGGCTACACCTTC	CASSIRTVYGYTF
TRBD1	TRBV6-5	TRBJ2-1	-	TGTGCCAGCTCTTGGGCAGGGGGCGGTGAGCAGTTCTTC	CASSWAGGGEQFF
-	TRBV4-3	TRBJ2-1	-	TGCGCCAGCAGCCAAGATTCTAGCAACGATGAGCAGTTCTTC	CASSQDSSNDEQFF
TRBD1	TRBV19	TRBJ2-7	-	TGTGCCAGTAGCCTCGGACAGGGTCGCTACGAGCAGTACTTC	CASSLGQGRYEQYF
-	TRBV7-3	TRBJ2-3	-	TGTGCCAGCACCGGGACTAGCACAGATACGCAGTATTTT	CASTGTSTDTQYF